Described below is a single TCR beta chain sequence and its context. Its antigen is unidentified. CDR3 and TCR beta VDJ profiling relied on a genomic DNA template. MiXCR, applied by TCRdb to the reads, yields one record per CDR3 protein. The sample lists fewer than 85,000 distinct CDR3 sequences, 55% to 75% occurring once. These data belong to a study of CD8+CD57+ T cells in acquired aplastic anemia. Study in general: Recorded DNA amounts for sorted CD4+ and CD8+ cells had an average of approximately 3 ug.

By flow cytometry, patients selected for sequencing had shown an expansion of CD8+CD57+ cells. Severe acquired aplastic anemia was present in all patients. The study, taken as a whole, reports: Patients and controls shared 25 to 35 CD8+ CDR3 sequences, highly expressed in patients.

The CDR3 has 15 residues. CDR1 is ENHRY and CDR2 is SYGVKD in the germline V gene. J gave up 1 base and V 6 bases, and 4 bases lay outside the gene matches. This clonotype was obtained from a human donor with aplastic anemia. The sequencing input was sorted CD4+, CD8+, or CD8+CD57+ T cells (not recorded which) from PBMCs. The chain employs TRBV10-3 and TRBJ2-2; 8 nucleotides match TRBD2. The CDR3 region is CAISVTSGNTGELFF. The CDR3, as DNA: TGTGCCATCAGCGTAACTAGCGGGAACACCGGGGAGCTGTTTTTT.